A selection of T cell receptor beta chains follows, all from one sample in a study of blood T cells in healthy people across ages. TCRdb called the 5' RACE reads again in MiXCR, with one record for every CDR3 protein. The sample shows around 780,000 distinct CDR3 sequences, approximately 60% of them seen only once. Input material: blood. The origin of the receptors is a man between 40 and 49 years old in good health. The CDR3 runs from the conserved cysteine through the conserved F or W. A D gene is named only where the DNA matches it firmly. The size of a clone is reported for some rows only, either as once, few or many, or as a class for expanded clones.

size,J,V,length,D,CDR3,DNA
few,TRBJ2-5,TRBV5-1,16,.,CASSSDGAKYQETQYF,TGCGCCAGCAGCTCTGACGGGGCGAAGTACCAAGAGACCCAGTACTTC
few,TRBJ2-7,TRBV10-2,14,TRBD2,CASSDWASGYEQYF,TGCGCCTCATCGGATTGGGCTAGCGGCTACGAGCAGTACTTC
once,TRBJ2-3,TRBV5-1,15,.,CASSLDGSRSDTQYF,TGCGCCAGCAGCTTGGACGGCAGTCGCTCAGATACGCAGTATTTT
.,TRBJ1-5,TRBV21-1,18,.,CASSKARAGRDSNQPQHF,TGTGCCAGCAGCAAAGCGCGGGCGGGCAGGGATAGCAATCAGCCCCAGCATTTT
.,TRBJ2-1,TRBV10-3,15,.,CAISREMVGNNEQFF,TGTGCCATCAGTAGAGAGATGGTAGGGAATAATGAGCAGTTCTTC
few,TRBJ2-7,TRBV7-9,18,TRBD1,CASSPRTGGERGSYEQYF,TGTGCCAGCAGCCCCCGGACAGGGGGCGAACGGGGCTCCTACGAGCAGTACTTC
.,TRBJ2-5,TRBV5-6,14,.,CASSGRQRAETQYF,TGTGCCAGCAGCGGTCGACAACGGGCAGAGACCCAGTACTTC
.,TRBJ2-1,TRBV28,14,.,CASSSTDSYNEQFF,TGTGCCAGCAGTTCGACCGACTCATACAATGAGCAGTTCTTC
few,TRBJ2-3,TRBV4-3,16,TRBD2,CASSPAGAGGPDTQYF,TGCGCCAGCAGCCCCGCGGGAGCGGGAGGCCCAGATACGCAGTATTTT
.,TRBJ2-7,TRBV4-1,17,TRBD2,CASSQRLAGGTSYEQYF,TGCGCCAGCAGCCAACGACTAGCGGGAGGGACCTCTTACGAGCAGTACTTC
once,TRBJ2-7,TRBV28,12,TRBD1,CATGTANYEQYF,TGTGCCACGGGGACAGCGAACTACGAGCAGTACTTC
.,TRBJ1-4,TRBV29-1,15,TRBD1,CSAGGQGAPNEKLFF,TGCAGCGCTGGTGGACAGGGGGCGCCTAATGAAAAACTGTTTTTT
.,TRBJ2-1,TRBV14,15,TRBD1,CASSQRDSTYNEQFF,TGTGCCAGCAGCCAAAGGGACAGTACCTACAATGAGCAGTTCTTC
.,TRBJ2-5,TRBV7-9,16,TRBD2,CASSLGLAGTYNEQYF,TGTGCCAGCAGCTTAGGACTAGCGGGGACCTACAATGAGCAGTACTTC
.,TRBJ2-3,TRBV11-2,19,TRBD2,CASSLTSGAGLISTDTQYF,TGTGCCAGCAGCCTCACTAGCGGGGCGGGACTAATTAGCACAGATACGCAGTATTTT
once,TRBJ2-1,TRBV4-2,15,.,CASSQGCNAYNEQFF,TGTGCCAGCAGCCAAGGTTGCAACGCCTACAATGAGCAGTTCTTC
.,TRBJ2-7,TRBV5-1,15,.,CASSLVANLSYEQYF,TGCGCCAGCAGCTTGGTAGCTAACCTCTCCTACGAGCAGTACTTC
few,TRBJ2-7,TRBV29-1,14,.,CSVPWPPGTYEQYF,TGCAGCGTCCCGTGGCCCCCGGGGACCTACGAGCAGTACTTC
.,TRBJ2-7,TRBV4-1,15,TRBD1,CASSNPGQGFYEQYF,TGCGCCAGCAGCAATCCGGGACAGGGTTTTTACGAGCAGTACTTC
.,TRBJ1-5,TRBV6-1,17,.,CASSELGGGSGNQPQHF,TGTGCCAGCAGTGAATTAGGTGGAGGCTCGGGCAATCAGCCCCAGCATTTT
few,TRBJ2-7,TRBV29-1,13,.,CSAGTYSSYEQYF,TGCAGCGCCGGGACCTACAGCTCCTACGAGCAGTACTTC
.,TRBJ2-1,TRBV3-1,15,TRBD2,CASSQVAGVWNEQFF,TGTGCCAGCAGCCAAGTAGCGGGAGTCTGGAATGAGCAGTTCTTC
.,TRBJ2-3,TRBV3-1,13,.,CASSPAGTDTQYF,TGTGCCAGCAGTCCGGCGGGCACAGATACGCAGTATTTT
.,TRBJ2-1,TRBV4-2,14,.,CASSQAGGGYEQFF,TGTGCCAGCAGCCAAGCTGGGGGGGGCTATGAGCAGTTCTTC
.,TRBJ2-1,TRBV9,12,.,CASSGSENEQFF,TGTGCCAGCAGCGGGTCGGAGAATGAGCAGTTCTTC
few,TRBJ2-7,TRBV20-1,12,.,CSAGDNSYEQYF,TGCAGTGCGGGGGACAACTCCTACGAGCAGTACTTC
.,TRBJ2-3,TRBV5-1,15,TRBD1,CASSTTGERTDTQYF,TGCGCCAGCAGCACAACAGGGGAGCGGACAGATACGCAGTATTTT
.,TRBJ2-1,TRBV20-1,15,TRBD2,CSGKGLAGGNDEQFF,TGCAGCGGGAAGGGACTAGCGGGAGGGAACGATGAGCAGTTCTTC
few,TRBJ1-2,TRBV29-1,13,.,CSVAQGRNYGYTF,TGCAGCGTTGCGCAGGGGAGGAACTATGGCTACACCTTC
.,TRBJ2-3,TRBV4-1,16,.,CASSQRLPNFGDTQYF,TGCGCCAGCAGCCAGAGACTACCGAACTTTGGAGATACGCAGTATTTT
few,TRBJ2-7,TRBV20-1,13,.,CSAMGSISYEQYF,TGCAGTGCTATGGGCTCCATCTCCTACGAGCAGTACTTC
once,TRBJ1-6,TRBV9,15,.,CASRRGDSYNSPLHF,TGTGCCAGCAGGAGGGGAGACTCCTATAATTCACCCCTCCACTTT
.,TRBJ2-5,TRBV20-1,14,.,CSADLGGQKETQYF,TGCAGTGCTGACCTTGGGGGGCAGAAAGAGACCCAGTACTTC
.,TRBJ2-5,TRBV11-3,18,.,CASSLGDGSPSYQETQYF,TGTGCCAGCAGCTTAGGGGATGGCAGCCCCTCTTACCAAGAGACCCAGTACTTC
few,TRBJ2-5,TRBV7-6,16,.,CASSLVVTGVGETQYF,TGTGCCAGCAGCTTAGTAGTTACGGGAGTTGGAGAGACCCAGTACTTC
.,TRBJ1-2,TRBV2,13,.,CASTVTGSYGYTF,TGTGCCAGCACCGTGACAGGATCCTATGGCTACACCTTC